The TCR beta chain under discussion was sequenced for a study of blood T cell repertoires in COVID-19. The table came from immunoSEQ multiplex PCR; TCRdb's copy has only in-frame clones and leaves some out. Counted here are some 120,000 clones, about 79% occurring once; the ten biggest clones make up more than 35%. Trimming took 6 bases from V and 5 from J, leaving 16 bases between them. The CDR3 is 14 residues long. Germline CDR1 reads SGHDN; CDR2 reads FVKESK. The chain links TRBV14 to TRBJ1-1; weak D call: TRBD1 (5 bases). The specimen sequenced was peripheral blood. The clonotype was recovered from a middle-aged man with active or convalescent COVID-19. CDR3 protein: CASRGPGGYTEAFF. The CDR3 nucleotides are TGTGCCAGCAGAGGTCCGGGGGGTTATACTGAAGCTTTCTTT. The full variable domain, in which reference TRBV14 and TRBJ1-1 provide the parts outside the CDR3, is EAGVTQFPSHSVIEKGQTVTLRCDPISGHDNLYWYRRVMGKEIKFLLHFVKESKQDESGMPNNRFLAERTGGTYSTLKVQPAELEDSGVYFCASRGPGGYTEAFFGQGTRLTVV.